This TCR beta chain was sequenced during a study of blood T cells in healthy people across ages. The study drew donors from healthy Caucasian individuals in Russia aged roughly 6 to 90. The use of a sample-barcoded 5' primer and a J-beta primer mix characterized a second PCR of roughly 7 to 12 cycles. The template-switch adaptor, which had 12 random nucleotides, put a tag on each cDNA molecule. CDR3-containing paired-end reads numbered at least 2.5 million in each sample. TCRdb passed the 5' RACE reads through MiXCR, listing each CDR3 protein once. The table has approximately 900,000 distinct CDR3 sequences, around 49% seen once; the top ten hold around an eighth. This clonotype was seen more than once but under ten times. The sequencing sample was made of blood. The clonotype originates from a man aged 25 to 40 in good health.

CDR3 amino acids: CASSEPDRGYYGYTF. The CDR3 DNA is TGTGCCAGCAGTGAACCGGACAGGGGGTACTATGGCTACACCTTC. This sequence joins TRBV6-1 and TRBJ1-2; TRBD1 aligns across 10 bases. The germline CDR1 and CDR2 sequences are MNHNS and SASEGT. This CDR3 has 15 amino acids. V gave up 2 bases and J gave up 3 bases; unmatched junction bases: 3.